This T cell receptor beta chain was identified during a study of cytomegalovirus exposure and HLA in healthy donors. On the study more broadly: The 100 million to 140 million unique TCR beta sequences, from roughly 170 million T cells, were found by an earlier analysis. Assignment to the Caucasian-associated ancestry cluster applied to more than 75% of the roughly 410 genotyped donors.

Primers included in the PCR were 60 Vbeta and 13 Jbeta primers. Using immunoSEQ multiplex PCR, the repertoire was profiled, and TCRdb retains in-frame clones only, with some absent. Among about 140,000 clones listed, over 55% were seen once. The V end was cut by 1 base, the J end by 5 bases, with 14 bases between. This CDR3 has 14 amino acids. Germline lookup yields CDR1 GTSNPN and CDR2 SVGIG (reference sequence). The chain couples TRBV30 to TRBJ1-2; a weak D match, TRBD1 (6 bases). The clonotype originates from a man aged 40-49 years in good health and CMV-seronegative. What was sequenced was PBMCs. CDR3 coding DNA: TGTGCCTGGAGTGGACCCCACAGGGTTTATGGCTACACCTTC. It encodes CAWSGPHRVYGYTF.